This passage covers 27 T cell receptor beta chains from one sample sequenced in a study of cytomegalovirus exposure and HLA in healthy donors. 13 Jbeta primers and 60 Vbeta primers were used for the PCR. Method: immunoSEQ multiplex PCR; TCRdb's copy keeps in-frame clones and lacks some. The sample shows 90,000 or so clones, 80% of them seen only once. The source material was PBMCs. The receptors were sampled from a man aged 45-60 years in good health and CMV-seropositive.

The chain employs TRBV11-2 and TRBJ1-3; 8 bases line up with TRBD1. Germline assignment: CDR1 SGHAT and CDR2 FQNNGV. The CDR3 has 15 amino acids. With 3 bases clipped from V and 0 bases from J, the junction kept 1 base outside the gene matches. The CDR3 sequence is CASSFDRGSGNTIYF. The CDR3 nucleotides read TGTGCCAGCAGCTTCGACAGGGGCTCTGGAAACACCATATATTTT.

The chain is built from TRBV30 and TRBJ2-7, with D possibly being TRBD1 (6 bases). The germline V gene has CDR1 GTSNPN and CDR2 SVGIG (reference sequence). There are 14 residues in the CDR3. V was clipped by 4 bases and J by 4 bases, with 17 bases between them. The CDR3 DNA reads TGTGCCTGGACCGGGGACAAAAGGAAATACGAGCAGTACTTC. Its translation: CAWTGDKRKYEQYF.

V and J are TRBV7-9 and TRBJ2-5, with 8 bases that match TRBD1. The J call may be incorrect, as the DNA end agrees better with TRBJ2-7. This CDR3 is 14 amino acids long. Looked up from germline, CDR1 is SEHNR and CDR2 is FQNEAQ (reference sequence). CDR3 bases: TGTGCCAGCAGCTTAGGGACAGGGTTTTACGAGCAGTACTTC. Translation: CASSLGTGFYEQYF.

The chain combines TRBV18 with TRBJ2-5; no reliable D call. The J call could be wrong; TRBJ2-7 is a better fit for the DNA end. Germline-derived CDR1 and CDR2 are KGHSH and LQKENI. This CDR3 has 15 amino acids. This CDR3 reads CASSPPALGSYEQYF. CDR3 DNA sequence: TGTGCCAGCTCACCACCGGCGCTAGGATCCTACGAGCAGTACTTC.

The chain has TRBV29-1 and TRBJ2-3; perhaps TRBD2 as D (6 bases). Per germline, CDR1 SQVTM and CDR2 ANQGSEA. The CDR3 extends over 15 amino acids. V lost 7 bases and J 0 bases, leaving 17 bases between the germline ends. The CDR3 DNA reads TGCAGCGGAACCCCGGGACTTCGTAGCACAGATACGCAGTATTTT. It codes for CSGTPGLRSTDTQYF.

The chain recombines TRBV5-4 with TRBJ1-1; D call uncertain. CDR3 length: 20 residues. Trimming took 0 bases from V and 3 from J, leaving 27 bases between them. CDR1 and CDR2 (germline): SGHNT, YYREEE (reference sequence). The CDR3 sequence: CASSLAISWTREDLDTEAFF. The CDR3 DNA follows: TGTGCCAGCAGCTTGGCAATTTCGTGGACTCGAGAGGATTTGGACACTGAAGCTTTCTTT.

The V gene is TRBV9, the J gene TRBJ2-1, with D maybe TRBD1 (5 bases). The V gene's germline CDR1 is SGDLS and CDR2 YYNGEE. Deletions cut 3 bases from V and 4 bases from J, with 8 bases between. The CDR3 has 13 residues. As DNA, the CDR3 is TGTGCCAGCAGCGCAGGGCAATACAATGAGCAGTTCTTC. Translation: CASSAGQYNEQFF. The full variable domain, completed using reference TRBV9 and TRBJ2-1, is DSGVTQTPKHLITATGQRVTLRCSPRSGDLSVYWYQQSLDQGLQFLIQYYNGEERAKGNILERFSAQQFPDLHSELNLSSLELGDSALYFCASSAGQYNEQFFGPGTRLTVL.

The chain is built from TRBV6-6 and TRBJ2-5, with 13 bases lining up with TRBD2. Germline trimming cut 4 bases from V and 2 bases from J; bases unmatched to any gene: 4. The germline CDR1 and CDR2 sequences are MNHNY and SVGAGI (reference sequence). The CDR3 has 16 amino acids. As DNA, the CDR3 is TGTGCCAGCAGTTTTGGGACTAGCGGGGTTCAAGAGACCCAGTACTTC. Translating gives CASSFGTSGVQETQYF.

The CDR3 nucleotides read TGTGCCAGCAGCTTGCTTCAGGTCCAAGAGACCCAGTACTTC. Translating gives CASSLLQVQETQYF. This sequence joins TRBV5-4 and TRBJ2-5; unclear D gene. V was shortened by 1 base and J by 1 base, with 8 bases between the two germline ends. The CDR3 is 14 amino acids. Germline CDR1 SGHNT, CDR2 YYREEE (reference sequence).

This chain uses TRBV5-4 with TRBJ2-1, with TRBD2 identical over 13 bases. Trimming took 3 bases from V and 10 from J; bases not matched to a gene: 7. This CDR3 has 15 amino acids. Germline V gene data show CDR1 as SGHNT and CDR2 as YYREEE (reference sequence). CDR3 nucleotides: TGTGCCAGCAGCTCAGGGACTAGCGGGATAAGGGAGCAGTTCTTC. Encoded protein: CASSSGTSGIREQFF.

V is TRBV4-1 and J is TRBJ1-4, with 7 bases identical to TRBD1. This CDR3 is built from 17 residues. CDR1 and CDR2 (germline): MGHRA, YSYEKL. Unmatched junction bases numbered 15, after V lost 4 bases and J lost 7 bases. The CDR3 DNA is TGCGCCAGCAGCCGCCGCGGAGGGGACCCAGGGGGTGAAAAACTGTTTTTT. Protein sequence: CASSRRGGDPGGEKLFF.

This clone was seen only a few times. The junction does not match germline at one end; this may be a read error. CDR3 DNA sequence: TGTTCCAGCAGCTTAGCGCGGGGGAACACTGAAGCTTTCTTT. It encodes CSSSLARGNTEAFF. The chain uses TRBV7-9 and TRBJ1-1; D remains ambiguous. The CDR3 is made up of 14 amino acids. Germline assignment: CDR1 SEHNR and CDR2 FQNEAQ (reference sequence).

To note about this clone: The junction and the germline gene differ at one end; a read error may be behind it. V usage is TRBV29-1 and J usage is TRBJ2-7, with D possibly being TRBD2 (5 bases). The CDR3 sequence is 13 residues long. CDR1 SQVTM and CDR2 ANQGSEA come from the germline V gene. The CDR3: CSVESGSSYEQYF. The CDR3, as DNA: TGCAGCGTTGAAAGCGGTAGCTCCTACGAACAGTACTTC.

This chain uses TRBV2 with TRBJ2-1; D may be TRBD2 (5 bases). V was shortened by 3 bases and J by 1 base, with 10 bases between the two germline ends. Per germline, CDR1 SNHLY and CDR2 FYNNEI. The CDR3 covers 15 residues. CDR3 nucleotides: TGTGCCAGCAGTGACGGCCCGGGGTCCTACAATGAGCAGTTCTTC. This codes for CASSDGPGSYNEQFF.

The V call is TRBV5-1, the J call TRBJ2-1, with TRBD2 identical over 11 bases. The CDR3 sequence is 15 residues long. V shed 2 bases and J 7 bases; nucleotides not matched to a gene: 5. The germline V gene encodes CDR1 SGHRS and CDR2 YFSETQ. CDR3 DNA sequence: TGCGCCAGCAGCTTTAGCGGGAGGGCCGGGAATGAGCAGTTCTTC. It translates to CASSFSGRAGNEQFF. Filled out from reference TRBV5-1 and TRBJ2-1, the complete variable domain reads KAGVTQTPRYLIKTRGQQVTLSCSPISGHRSVSWYQQTPGQGLQFLFEYFSETQRNKGNFPGRFSGRQFSNSRSEMNVSTLELGDSALYLCASSFSGRAGNEQFFGPGTRLTVL.

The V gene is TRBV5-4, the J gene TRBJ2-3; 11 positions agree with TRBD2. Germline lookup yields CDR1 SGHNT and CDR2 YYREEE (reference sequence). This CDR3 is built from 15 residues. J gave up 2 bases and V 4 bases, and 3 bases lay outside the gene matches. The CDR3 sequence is CASSVSGRVTDTQYF. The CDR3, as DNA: TGTGCCAGCAGCGTTAGCGGGAGGGTCACAGATACGCAGTATTTT.

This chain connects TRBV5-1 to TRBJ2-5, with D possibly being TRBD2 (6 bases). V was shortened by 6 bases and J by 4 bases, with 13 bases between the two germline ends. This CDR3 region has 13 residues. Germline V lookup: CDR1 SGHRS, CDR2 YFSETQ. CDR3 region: CASMRSSGETQYF. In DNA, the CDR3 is TGCGCCAGCATGCGGAGTAGCGGAGAGACCCAGTACTTC.

The CDR3 region has the DNA TGTGCCAGCAGGCGCACCGGGACTAGCGCCAATGAGCAGTTCTTC. Its protein product is CASRRTGTSANEQFF. The V gene is TRBV7-2, the J gene TRBJ2-1; 10 nucleotides agree with TRBD2. Unmatched junction bases numbered 8, after V lost 6 bases and J lost 6 bases. Germline lookup yields CDR1 SGHTA and CDR2 FQGNSA. The CDR3 consists of 15 residues.

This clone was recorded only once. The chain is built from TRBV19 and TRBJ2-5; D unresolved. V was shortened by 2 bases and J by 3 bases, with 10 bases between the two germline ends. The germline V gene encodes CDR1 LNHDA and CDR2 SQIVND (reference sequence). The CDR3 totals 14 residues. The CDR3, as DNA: TGTGCCAGTAGTATAACCCCAGGAAAAGAGACCCAGTACTTC. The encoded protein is CASSITPGKETQYF.

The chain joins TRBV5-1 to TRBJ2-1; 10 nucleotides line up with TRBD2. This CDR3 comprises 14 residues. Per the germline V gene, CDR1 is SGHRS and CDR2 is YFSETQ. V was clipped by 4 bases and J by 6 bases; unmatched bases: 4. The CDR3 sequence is CASSPGTSVNEQFF. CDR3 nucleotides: TGCGCCAGCAGCCCCGGGACTAGCGTCAATGAGCAGTTCTTC.

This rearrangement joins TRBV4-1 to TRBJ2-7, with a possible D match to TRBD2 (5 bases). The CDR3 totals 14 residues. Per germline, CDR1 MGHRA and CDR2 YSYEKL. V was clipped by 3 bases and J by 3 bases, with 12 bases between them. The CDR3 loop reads CASSQVSGNYEQYF. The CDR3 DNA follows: TGCGCCAGCAGCCAGGTATCCGGGAACTACGAGCAGTACTTC.

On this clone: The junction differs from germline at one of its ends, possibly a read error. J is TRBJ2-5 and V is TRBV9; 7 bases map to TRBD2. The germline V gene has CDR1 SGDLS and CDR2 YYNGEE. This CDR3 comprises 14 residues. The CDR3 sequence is CASSVGLADVSQYF. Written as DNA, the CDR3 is TGTGCCAGCAGTGTAGGGCTAGCGGATGTTTCCCAGTACTTC.

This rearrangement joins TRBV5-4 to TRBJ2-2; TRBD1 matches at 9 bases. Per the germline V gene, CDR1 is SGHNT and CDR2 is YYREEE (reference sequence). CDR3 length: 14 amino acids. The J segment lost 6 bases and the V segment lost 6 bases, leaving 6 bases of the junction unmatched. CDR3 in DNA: TGTGCCAGCAAAACAGGGGGCAGGGCCGGGGAGCTGTTTTTT. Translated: CASKTGGRAGELFF. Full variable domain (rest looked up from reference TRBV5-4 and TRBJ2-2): ETGVTQSPTHLIKTRGQQVTLRCSSQSGHNTVSWYQQALGQGPQFIFQYYREEENGRGNFPPRFSGLQFPNYSSELNVNALELDDSALYLCASKTGGRAGELFFGEGSRLTVL.

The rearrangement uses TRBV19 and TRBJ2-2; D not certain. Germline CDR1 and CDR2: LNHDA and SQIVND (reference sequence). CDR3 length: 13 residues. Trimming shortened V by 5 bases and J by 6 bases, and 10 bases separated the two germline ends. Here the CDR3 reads CASSPTAAGELFF. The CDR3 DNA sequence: TGTGCCAGTAGTCCCACGGCGGCCGGGGAGCTGTTTTTT.

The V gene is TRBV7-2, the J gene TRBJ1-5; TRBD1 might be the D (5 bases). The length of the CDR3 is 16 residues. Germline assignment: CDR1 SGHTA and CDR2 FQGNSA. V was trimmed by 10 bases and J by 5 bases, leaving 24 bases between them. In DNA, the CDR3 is TGTGCCACCTCTGAGAGGGAGGACACGCGGGATCAGCCCCAGCATTTT. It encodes CATSEREDTRDQPQHF.

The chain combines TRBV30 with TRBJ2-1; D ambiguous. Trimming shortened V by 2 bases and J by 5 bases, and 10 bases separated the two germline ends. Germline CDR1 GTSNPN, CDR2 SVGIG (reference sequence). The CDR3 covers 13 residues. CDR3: CAWSSRTDNEQFF. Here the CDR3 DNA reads TGTGCCTGGAGTTCTCGCACGGACAATGAGCAGTTCTTC.

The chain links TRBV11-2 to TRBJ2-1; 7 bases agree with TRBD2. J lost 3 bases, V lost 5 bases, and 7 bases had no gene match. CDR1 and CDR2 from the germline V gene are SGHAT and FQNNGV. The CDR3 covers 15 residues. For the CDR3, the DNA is TGTGCCAGCAGCCCGCGGGACTACTTCTACAATGAGCAGTTCTTC. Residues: CASSPRDYFYNEQFF.